The 22 T cell receptor beta chains listed next were all sequenced from one sample in a study of radiotherapy plus CTLA-4 blockade in lung cancer. The data were produced by immunoSEQ multiplex PCR, yet TCRdb's version contains in-frame clones alone and is incomplete. The sample has approximately 81,000 clones, around 79% seen once. The sequencing here drew on peripheral blood, taken from a patient treated with radiotherapy plus ipilimumab. The source of these receptors is a human donor with non-small cell lung cancer who had a partial response to radiotherapy plus ipilimumab. Some clones in this sample may be carry-over from other donors' samples.

The chain links TRBV15 to TRBJ2-5; no clear D gene. CDR1 LNHNV and CDR2 YYDKDF come from the germline V gene (reference sequence). The CDR3 length is 16 residues. Trimming removed 1 base from V and 1 base from J, with 13 bases in between. CDR3 nucleotide sequence: TGTGCCACCAGCAGAGCCCAGTCCGGAGCCCAAGAGACCCAGTACTTC. This sequence encodes CATSRAQSGAQETQYF.

The rearrangement uses TRBV6-1 and TRBJ1-6, with TRBD1 matching over 7 bases. This CDR3 has 15 residues. The V segment lost 5 bases and the J segment 5 bases; nucleotides outside the gene matches: 6. The germline V gene encodes CDR1 MNHNS and CDR2 SASEGT. The DNA of the CDR3 is TGTGCCAGCAGTCAACAAGGACAGGATAATTCACCCCTCCACTTT. Encoded protein: CASSQQGQDNSPLHF.

The J gene is TRBJ2-5, the V gene TRBV1; the table assigns TRBD2, which was not confirmed against the DNA. TRBV1 is tagged as a pseudogene. This CDR3 has 17 residues. CDR3: CTSIRGTSGRIQETQYF. The CDR3 coding sequence is TGCACCAGCATCCGGGGGACTAGCGGGAGAATCCAAGAGACCCAGTACTTC.

This clone was counted a few times. The chain combines TRBV6-5 with TRBJ2-7, with D perhaps TRBD1 (5 bases). Trimming took 8 bases from V and 2 from J, leaving 10 bases between them. This CDR3 comprises 12 residues. The germline V gene has CDR1 MNHEY and CDR2 SVGAGI. The CDR3 loop is CASGATTYEQYF. As DNA, the CDR3 is TGTGCCAGCGGGGCTACAACCTACGAGCAGTACTTC.

The chain couples TRBV4-1 to TRBJ2-2; 10 bases fit TRBD1. This CDR3 spans 16 amino acids. J lost 7 bases, V lost 4 bases, and 9 bases had no gene match. CDR1 is MGHRA, CDR2 YSYEKL, per germline. CDR3: CASSLETGGLSGELFF. DNA of the CDR3: TGCGCCAGCAGCCTTGAGACAGGGGGCCTCAGCGGGGAGCTGTTTTTT.

This chain joins TRBV19 and TRBJ1-1; 9 bases line up with TRBD1. V lost 5 bases, J lost 0 bases, and 13 bases stayed unmatched. CDR1 is LNHDA, CDR2 SQIVND, per germline (reference sequence). CDR3 length: 18 amino acids. The CDR3 bases are TGTGCCAGTAGTTACAGACACAGGGGGCGTGGGATGAACACTGAAGCTTTCTTT. Encoded protein: CASSYRHRGRGMNTEAFF.

This chain uses TRBV11-1 with TRBJ2-1; 8 bases line up with TRBD2. The germline CDR1 and CDR2 sequences are SGHAT and FQDESV (reference sequence). V gave up 2 bases and J gave up 2 bases; unmatched junction bases: 11. The CDR3 has 18 amino acids. This CDR3 is CASSLFPDSGAAYNEQFF. The DNA of the CDR3 is TGTGCCAGCAGCTTATTTCCCGATAGCGGGGCGGCCTACAATGAGCAGTTCTTC. Full variable domain (outside the CDR3, taken from reference TRBV11-1 and TRBJ2-1): EAEVAQSPRYKITEKSQAVAFWCDPISGHATLYWYRQILGQGPELLVQFQDESVVDDSQLPKDRFSAERLKGVDSTLKIQPAELGDSAMYLCASSLFPDSGAAYNEQFFGPGTRLTVL.

The V and J genes are TRBV7-2 and TRBJ2-5; 10 bases are shared with TRBD2. Trimming took 8 bases from V and 5 from J; bases not matched to a gene: 11. Looked up from germline, CDR1 is SGHTA and CDR2 is FQGNSA. This CDR3 is built from 15 residues. As DNA, the CDR3 is TGTGCCAGCTCCACCCAGCGGGGGGGCCGGGAGACCCAGTACTTC. Amino acids: CASSTQRGGRETQYF.

The V gene is TRBV7-2, the J gene TRBJ2-1; the match to TRBD2 covers 8 bases. The CDR3 is 14 amino acids. The ends lost 9 bases at V and 5 bases at J; junction bases unmatched: 9. CDR1 and CDR2 from the germline V gene are SGHTA and FQGNSA. CDR3 DNA sequence: TGTGCCAGTATCGCGGGAGGCCTAAACAATGAGCAGTTCTTC. Its translation is CASIAGGLNNEQFF.

This chain connects TRBV7-2 to TRBJ2-1, with TRBD2 matching 8 bases. Germline V gene sequence: CDR1 SGHTA, CDR2 FQGNSA. CDR3 length equals 15 residues. V trimming: 5 bases; J trimming: 2 bases; junction bases outside the gene matches: 5. The CDR3 region is CASSREGATYNEQFF. The DNA for the CDR3 is TGTGCCAGCAGCCGGGAGGGCGCCACCTACAATGAGCAGTTCTTC.

The rearrangement links TRBV4-1 to TRBJ1-2; D is unresolved. There are 14 residues in the CDR3. Trimming stripped 0 bases from V and 5 bases from J, with 10 bases between. Germline V lookup: CDR1 MGHRA, CDR2 YSYEKL. In DNA, the CDR3 is TGCGCCAGCAGCCAAGATTGGGCACTTTATGGCTACACCTTC. This codes for CASSQDWALYGYTF.

This clone has a handful of counts. The chain couples TRBV6-5 to TRBJ1-3; the match to TRBD1 covers 7 bases. Germline V CDR1 and CDR2: MNHEY, SVGAGI. CDR3 length: 15 residues. V shed 6 bases and J 4 bases; nucleotides not matched to a gene: 9. The CDR3 DNA is TGTGCCAGCAGCTTCGACAGGGCGAGCGGAAACACCATATATTTT. It specifies CASSFDRASGNTIYF.

This clone was seen once. The chain combines TRBV19 with TRBJ2-3, with D possibly TRBD2 on 6 matching bases. V was shortened by 5 bases and J by 2 bases, with 14 bases between the two germline ends. The CDR3 runs 15 residues. Germline-derived CDR1 and CDR2 are LNHDA and SQIVND (reference sequence). The CDR3: CASSPGRSYTDTQYF. The CDR3 DNA is TGTGCCAGTAGTCCGGGGAGGAGCTACACAGATACGCAGTATTTT. Supplemented by reference TRBV19 and TRBJ2-3, the full variable domain reads DGGITQSPKYLFRKEGQNVTLSCEQNLNHDAMYWYRQDPGQGLRLIYYSQIVNDFQKGDIAEGYSVSREKKESFPLTVTSAQKNPTAFYLCASSPGRSYTDTQYFGPGTRLTVL.

This clone was counted once. The V call is TRBV7-2, the J call TRBJ2-3; 8 bases match TRBD2. The CDR3 is 14 amino acids. Trimming took 5 bases from V and 6 from J; bases not matched to a gene: 7. CDR1 and CDR2 (germline): SGHTA, FQGNSA. The CDR3 reads CASSRDGGVDTQYF. In DNA, the CDR3 is TGTGCCAGCAGCAGAGACGGGGGGGTGGATACGCAGTATTTT.

This chain links TRBV7-8 with TRBJ2-1, with D uncertain. Germline CDR1 SGHVS, CDR2 FQNEAQ. V was shortened by 8 bases and J by 4 bases, with 12 bases between the two germline ends. CDR3 length equals 13 residues. The CDR3 reads CASAERTYNEQFF. The CDR3 DNA reads TGTGCCAGCGCCGAGCGAACATACAATGAGCAGTTCTTC.

V and J are TRBV7-2 and TRBJ1-1; D ambiguous. This CDR3 spans 18 amino acids. The germline V and J ends were trimmed by 4 bases and 2 bases, with 23 bases remaining between them. Germline CDR1 reads SGHTA; CDR2 reads FQGNSA. This CDR3 is CASSSARFIGIVNTEAFF. CDR3 sequence (DNA): TGTGCCAGCAGCTCAGCGCGGTTTATTGGAATTGTTAACACTGAAGCTTTCTTT.

The chain recombines TRBV13 with TRBJ2-3; D not certain. The length of the CDR3 is 11 residues. Germline CDR1 PRHDT, CDR2 FYEKMQ (reference sequence). Trimming left V 5 bases short and J 5 bases short, with 5 bases between. In nucleotides, the CDR3 is TGTGCCAGCAGCCTTTTAGATACGCAGTATTTT. This encodes CASSLLDTQYF.

This rearrangement joins TRBV2 to TRBJ2-1, with 8 bases that match TRBD2. CDR1 and CDR2 from the germline V gene are SNHLY and FYNNEI. After removal of 4 bases from V and 6 bases from J, the junction contained 8 bases not matched to a gene. This CDR3 comprises 15 residues. The CDR3 nucleotides read TGTGCCAGCAGTGGACTAGCGATTATGGTCAATGAGCAGTTCTTC. This codes for CASSGLAIMVNEQFF.

As regards this clone: The same CDR3 can be traced to other DNA sequences in this sample. The DNA of the CDR3 is TGTGCCAGCAGCTTGTTGGGACTAGCGGTCCAAGAGACCCAGTACTTC. Translated, it gives CASSLLGLAVQETQYF. V gene TRBV5-6 combines with J gene TRBJ2-5, with 11 bases matching TRBD2. This CDR3 is 16 amino acids long. J was trimmed by 1 base and V by 1 base; bases with no gene match: 3. The germline V gene has CDR1 SGHDT and CDR2 YYEEEE.

This sequence joins TRBV5-1 and TRBJ1-1; 7 nucleotides match TRBD1. The germline gives CDR1 SGHRS, CDR2 YFSETQ. The CDR3 covers 15 residues. The trim removed 4 bases at V and 5 bases at J, leaving 11 bases unmatched. This CDR3 reads CASSPLPHRGTEAFF. The CDR3 DNA follows: TGCGCCAGCAGCCCCCTCCCGCACAGGGGTACTGAAGCTTTCTTT.

The V and J genes are TRBV18 and TRBJ2-3, with TRBD2 as a possible D gene (5 bases). The CDR3 extends over 14 amino acids. Trimming stripped 3 bases from V and 6 bases from J, with 13 bases between. CDR1 and CDR2 from the germline V gene are KGHSH and LQKENI. CDR3 residues: CASSPQLGADTQYF. In DNA form, the CDR3 reads TGTGCCAGCTCACCCCAGTTGGGAGCTGATACGCAGTATTTT.

The V call is TRBV11-2, the J call TRBJ1-3; 9 nucleotides line up with TRBD1. Trimming removed 5 bases from V and 4 bases from J; junction bases left unmatched: 3. CDR1 and CDR2 from the germline V gene are SGHAT and FQNNGV. The CDR3 loop spans 14 amino acids. CDR3 protein: CASSLGTGGNTIYF. The DNA of the CDR3 is TGTGCCAGCAGCCTCGGGACAGGGGGAAACACCATATATTTT.